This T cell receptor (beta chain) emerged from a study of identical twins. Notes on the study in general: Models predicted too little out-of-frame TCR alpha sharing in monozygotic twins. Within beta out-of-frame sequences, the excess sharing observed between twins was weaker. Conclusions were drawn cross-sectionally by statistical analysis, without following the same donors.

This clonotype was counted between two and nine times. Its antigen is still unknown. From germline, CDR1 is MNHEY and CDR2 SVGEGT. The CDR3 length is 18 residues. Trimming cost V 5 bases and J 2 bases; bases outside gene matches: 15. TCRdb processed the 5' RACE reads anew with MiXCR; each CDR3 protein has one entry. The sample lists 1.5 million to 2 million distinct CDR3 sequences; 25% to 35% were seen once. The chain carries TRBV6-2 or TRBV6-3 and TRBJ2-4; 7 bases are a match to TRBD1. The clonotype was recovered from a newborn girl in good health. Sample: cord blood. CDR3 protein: CASSDPIRTGPSKNIQYF. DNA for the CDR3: TGTGCCAGCAGTGATCCCATCCGGACAGGACCTTCCAAAAACATTCAGTACTTC.